This entry features one T cell receptor (beta chain) sequence. An end of the junction does not agree with germline; a read error may underlie this. This specimen comes from a study of tumor and adjacent non-tumor tissue in lung cancer. Three rounds of nested PCR, following a modified ARM-PCR protocol, produced the TCRbeta library. TCRdb re-derived calls from the multiplex PCR reads in MiXCR, one entry per CDR3 protein. The table has 44,000 or so distinct CDR3 sequences, approximately 60% seen once. The CDR3 contains 18 residues. Germline CDR1 and CDR2: LGHNA and YNFKEQ. This sample's RNA came from whole unsorted tissue. Distant lung tissue was collected more than 3 cm away from the tumor edge.

The chain employs TRBV4-2 and TRBJ1-6; D not resolved. Sequencing input: distant non-tumor lung tissue. This clonotype was obtained from a woman aged 40 to 50 with non-small cell lung cancer. The CDR3 loop is CTSSQDPRAGLGNSPLHF. CDR3 sequence (DNA): TGTACCAGTAGCCAAGATCCCCGGGCGGGGTTGGGTAATTCACCCCTCCACTTT.